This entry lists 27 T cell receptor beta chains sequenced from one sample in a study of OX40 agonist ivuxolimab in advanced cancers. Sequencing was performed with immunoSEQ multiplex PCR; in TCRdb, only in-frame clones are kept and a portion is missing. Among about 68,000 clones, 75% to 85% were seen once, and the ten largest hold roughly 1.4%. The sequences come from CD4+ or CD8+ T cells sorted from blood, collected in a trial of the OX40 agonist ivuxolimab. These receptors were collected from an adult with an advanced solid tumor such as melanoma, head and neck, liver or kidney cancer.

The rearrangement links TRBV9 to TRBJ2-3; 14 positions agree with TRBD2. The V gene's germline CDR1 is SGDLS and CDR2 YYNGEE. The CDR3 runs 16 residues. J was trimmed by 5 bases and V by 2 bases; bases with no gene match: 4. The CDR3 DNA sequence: TGTGCCAGCAGCGTTACCGGGACTAGCGGGGGAGATACGCAGTATTTT. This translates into CASSVTGTSGGDTQYF.

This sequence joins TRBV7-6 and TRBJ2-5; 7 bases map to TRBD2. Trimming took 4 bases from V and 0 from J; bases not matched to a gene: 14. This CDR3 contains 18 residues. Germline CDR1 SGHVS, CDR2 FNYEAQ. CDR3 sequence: CASSSPFLGTTYQETQYF. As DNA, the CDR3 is TGTGCCAGCAGCTCCCCCTTCCTCGGGACTACCTACCAAGAGACCCAGTACTTC.

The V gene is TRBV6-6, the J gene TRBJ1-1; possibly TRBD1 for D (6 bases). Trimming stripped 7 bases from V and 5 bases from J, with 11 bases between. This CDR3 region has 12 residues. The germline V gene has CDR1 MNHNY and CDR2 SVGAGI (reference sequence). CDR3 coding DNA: TGTGCCAGCACCGACAGGTTTACTGAAGCTTTCTTT. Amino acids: CASTDRFTEAFF.

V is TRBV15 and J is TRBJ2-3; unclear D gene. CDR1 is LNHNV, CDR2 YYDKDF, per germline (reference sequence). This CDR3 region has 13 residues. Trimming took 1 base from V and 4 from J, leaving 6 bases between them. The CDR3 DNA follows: TGTGCCACCAGCAGAGGGAACGCAGATACGCAGTATTTT. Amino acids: CATSRGNADTQYF.

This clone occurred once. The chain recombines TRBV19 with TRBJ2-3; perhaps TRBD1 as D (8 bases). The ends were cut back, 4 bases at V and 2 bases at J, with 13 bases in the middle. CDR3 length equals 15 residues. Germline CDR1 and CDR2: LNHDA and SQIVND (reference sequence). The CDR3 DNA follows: TGTGCCAGTAGTAGGGAGGGACAGGTCACAGATACGCAGTATTTT. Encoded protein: CASSREGQVTDTQYF.

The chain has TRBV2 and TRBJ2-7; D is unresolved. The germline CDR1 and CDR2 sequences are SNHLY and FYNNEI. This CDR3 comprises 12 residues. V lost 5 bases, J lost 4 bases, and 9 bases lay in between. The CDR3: CASSPAAYEQYF. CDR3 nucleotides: TGTGCCAGCAGTCCCGCCGCGTACGAGCAGTACTTC. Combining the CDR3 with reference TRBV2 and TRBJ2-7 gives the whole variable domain EPEVTQTPSHQVTQMGQEVILRCVPISNHLYFYWYRQILGQKVEFLVSFYNNEISEKSEIFDDQFSVERPDGSNFTLKIRSTKLEDSAMYFCASSPAAYEQYFGPGTRLTVT.

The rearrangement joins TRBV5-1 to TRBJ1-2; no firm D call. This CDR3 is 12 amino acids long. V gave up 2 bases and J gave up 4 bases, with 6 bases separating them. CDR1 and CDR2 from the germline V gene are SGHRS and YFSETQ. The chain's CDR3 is CASSFRGYGYTF. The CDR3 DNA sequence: TGCGCCAGCAGCTTTCGGGGCTATGGCTACACCTTC.

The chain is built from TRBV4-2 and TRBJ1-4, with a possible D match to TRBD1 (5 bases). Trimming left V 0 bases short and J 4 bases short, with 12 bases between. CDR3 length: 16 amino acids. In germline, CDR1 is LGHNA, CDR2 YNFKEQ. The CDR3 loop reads CASSQDSGGVNEKLFF. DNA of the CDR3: TGTGCCAGCAGCCAAGATTCGGGGGGGGTTAATGAAAAACTGTTTTTT.

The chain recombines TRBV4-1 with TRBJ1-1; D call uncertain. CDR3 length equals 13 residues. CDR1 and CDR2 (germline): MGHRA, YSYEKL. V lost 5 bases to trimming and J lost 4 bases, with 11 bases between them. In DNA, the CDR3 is TGCGCCAGCAGCTCCAGCCCCCCCACTGAAGCTTTCTTT. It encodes CASSSSPPTEAFF.

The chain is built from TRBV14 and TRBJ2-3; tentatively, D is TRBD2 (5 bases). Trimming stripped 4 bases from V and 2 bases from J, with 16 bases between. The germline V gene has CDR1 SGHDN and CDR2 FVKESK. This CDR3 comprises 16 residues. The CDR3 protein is CASSPHGGLLTDTQYF. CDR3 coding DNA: TGTGCCAGCAGCCCACACGGCGGACTCCTCACAGATACGCAGTATTTT.

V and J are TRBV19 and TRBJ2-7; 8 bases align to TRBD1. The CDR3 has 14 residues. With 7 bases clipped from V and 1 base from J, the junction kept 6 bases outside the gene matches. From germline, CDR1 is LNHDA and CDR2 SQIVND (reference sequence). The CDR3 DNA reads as TGTGCCAGTACCCGGGACAGGCGGTCCTACGAGCAGTACTTC. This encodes CASTRDRRSYEQYF.

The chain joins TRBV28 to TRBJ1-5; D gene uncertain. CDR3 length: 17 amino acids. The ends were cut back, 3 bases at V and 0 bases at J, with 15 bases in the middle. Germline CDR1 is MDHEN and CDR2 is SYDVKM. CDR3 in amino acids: CASSFLSLRYSNQPQHF. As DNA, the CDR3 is TGTGCCAGCAGTTTTCTGTCTTTACGTTATAGCAATCAGCCCCAGCATTTT. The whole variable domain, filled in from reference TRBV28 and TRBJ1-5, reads DVKVTQSSRYLVKRTGEKVFLECVQDMDHENMFWYRQDPGLGLRLIYFSYDVKMKEKGDIPEGYSVSREKKERFSLILESASTNQTSMYLCASSFLSLRYSNQPQHFGDGTRLSIL.

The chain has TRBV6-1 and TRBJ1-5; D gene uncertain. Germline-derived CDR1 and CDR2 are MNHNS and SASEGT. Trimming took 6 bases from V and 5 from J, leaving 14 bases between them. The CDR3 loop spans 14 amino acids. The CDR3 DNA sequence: TGTGCCAGCAGGAAAACAGTTGCCGATCAGCCCCAGCATTTT. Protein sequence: CASRKTVADQPQHF.

In DNA form, the CDR3 reads TGTGCCAGCAGCTTAATGCACACCACTGAAGCTTTCTTT. Its translation: CASSLMHTTEAFF. This rearrangement joins TRBV11-2 to TRBJ1-1; D gene uncertain. Trimming removed 2 bases at V and 4 bases at J, with 8 bases between. Germline-derived CDR1 and CDR2 are SGHAT and FQNNGV. The CDR3 runs to 13 residues.

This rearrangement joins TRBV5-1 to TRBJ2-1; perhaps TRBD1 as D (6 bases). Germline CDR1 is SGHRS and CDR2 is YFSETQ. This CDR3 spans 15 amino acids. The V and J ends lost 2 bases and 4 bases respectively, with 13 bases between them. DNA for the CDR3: TGCGCCAGCAGCTTCTCGCAGGGGTATTACAATGAGCAGTTCTTC. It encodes CASSFSQGYYNEQFF.

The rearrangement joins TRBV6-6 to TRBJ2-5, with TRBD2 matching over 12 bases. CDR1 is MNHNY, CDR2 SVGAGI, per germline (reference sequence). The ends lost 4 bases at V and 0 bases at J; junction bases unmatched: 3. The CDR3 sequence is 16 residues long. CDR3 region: CASSFRTSGDQETQYF. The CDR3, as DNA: TGTGCCAGCAGTTTCCGGACTAGCGGGGACCAAGAGACCCAGTACTTC.

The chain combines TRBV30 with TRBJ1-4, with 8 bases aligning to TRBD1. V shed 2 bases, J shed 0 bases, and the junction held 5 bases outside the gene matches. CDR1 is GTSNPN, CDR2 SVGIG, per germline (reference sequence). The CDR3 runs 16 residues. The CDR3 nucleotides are TGTGCCTGGAGTTCGCAGGGGGCAACAACTAATGAAAAACTGTTTTTT. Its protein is CAWSSQGATTNEKLFF.

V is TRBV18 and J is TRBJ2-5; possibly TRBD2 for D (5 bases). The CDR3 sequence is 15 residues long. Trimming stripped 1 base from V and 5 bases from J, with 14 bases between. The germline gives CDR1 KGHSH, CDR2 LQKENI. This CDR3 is CASSPLKGPGETQYF. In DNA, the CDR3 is TGTGCCAGCTCACCACTAAAAGGGCCGGGGGAGACCCAGTACTTC.

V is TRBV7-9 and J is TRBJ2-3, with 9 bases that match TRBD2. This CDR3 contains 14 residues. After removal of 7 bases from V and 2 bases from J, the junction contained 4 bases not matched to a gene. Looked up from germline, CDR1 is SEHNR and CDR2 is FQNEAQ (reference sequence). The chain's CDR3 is CASISGGDTDTQYF. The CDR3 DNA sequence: TGTGCCAGCATTAGCGGGGGTGACACAGATACGCAGTATTTT.

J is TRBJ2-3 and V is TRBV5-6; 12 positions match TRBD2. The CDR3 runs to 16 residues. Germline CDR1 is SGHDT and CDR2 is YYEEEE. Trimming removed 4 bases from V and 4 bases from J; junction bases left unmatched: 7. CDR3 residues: CASSRLTSGGPDTQYF. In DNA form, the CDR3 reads TGTGCCAGCAGCCGCCTGACTAGCGGGGGACCAGATACGCAGTATTTT.

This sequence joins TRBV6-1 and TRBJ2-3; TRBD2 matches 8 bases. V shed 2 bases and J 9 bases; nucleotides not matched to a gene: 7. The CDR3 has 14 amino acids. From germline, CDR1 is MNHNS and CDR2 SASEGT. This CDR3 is CASSERTSGNTQYF. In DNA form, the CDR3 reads TGTGCCAGCAGTGAAAGAACTAGCGGAAACACGCAGTATTTT.

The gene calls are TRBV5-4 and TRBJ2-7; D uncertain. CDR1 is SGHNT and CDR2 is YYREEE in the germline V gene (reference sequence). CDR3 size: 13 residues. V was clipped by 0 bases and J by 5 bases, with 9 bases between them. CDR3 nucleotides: TGTGCCAGCAGCTTGGATGGGCTGGACGAGCAGTACTTC. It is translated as CASSLDGLDEQYF.

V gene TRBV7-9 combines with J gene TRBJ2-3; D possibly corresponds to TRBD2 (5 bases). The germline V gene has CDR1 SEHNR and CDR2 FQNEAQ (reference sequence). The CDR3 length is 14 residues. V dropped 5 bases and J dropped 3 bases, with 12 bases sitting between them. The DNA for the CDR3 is TGTGCCAGCAGCCAGGACTGGGTAACAGATACGCAGTATTTT. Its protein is CASSQDWVTDTQYF. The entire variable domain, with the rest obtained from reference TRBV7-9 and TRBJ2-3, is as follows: DTGVSQNPRHKITKRGQNVTFRCDPISEHNRLYWYRQTLGQGPEFLTYFQNEAQLEKSRLLSDRFSAERPKGSFSTLEIQRTEQGDSAMYLCASSQDWVTDTQYFGPGTRLTVL.

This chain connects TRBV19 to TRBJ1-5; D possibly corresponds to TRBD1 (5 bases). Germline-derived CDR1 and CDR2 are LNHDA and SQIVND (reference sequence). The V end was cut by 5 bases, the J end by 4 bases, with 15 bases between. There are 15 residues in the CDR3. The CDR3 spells CASSPLLSGNQPQHF. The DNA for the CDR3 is TGTGCCAGTAGTCCCTTACTATCAGGGAATCAGCCCCAGCATTTT.

CDR3 DNA: TGTGCCAGCAGCGTAGGGGGAGAGGCATGGGGGCCCCAGCATTTT. Protein product: CASSVGGEAWGPQHF. The rearrangement links TRBV9 to TRBJ1-5; D is undetermined. V lost 0 bases and J lost 9, with 16 bases in between. The germline CDR1 and CDR2 sequences are SGDLS and YYNGEE. The CDR3 sequence is 15 residues long.

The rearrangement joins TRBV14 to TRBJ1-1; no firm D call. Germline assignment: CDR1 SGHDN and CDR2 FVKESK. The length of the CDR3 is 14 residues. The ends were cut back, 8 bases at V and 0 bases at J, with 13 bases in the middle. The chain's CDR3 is CASSRTYMNTEAFF. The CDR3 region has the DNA TGTGCCAGCTCCAGGACTTATATGAACACTGAAGCTTTCTTT.

This CDR3 is CASSEQGGSYNEQFF. The CDR3 DNA reads as TGTGCCAGCAGCGAGCAGGGGGGATCCTACAATGAGCAGTTCTTC. The chain employs TRBV9 and TRBJ2-1, with TRBD1 as a possible D gene (7 bases). The germline V and J ends were trimmed by 3 bases and 1 base, with 11 bases remaining between them. Germline V gives CDR1 SGDLS, CDR2 YYNGEE. The CDR3 totals 15 residues.